This T cell receptor (beta chain) came from a study of blood T cell repertoires in COVID-19. Cohort placement rested on clinical history that participants reported themselves. Before being deemed recovered, Cohort 3 donors had two negative PCRs, clearance, or symptom resolution. Trimming removed 0 bases from V and 2 bases from J, with 22 bases in between. CDR1 and CDR2 (germline): MGHRA, YSYEKL. The CDR3 loop spans 19 amino acids. Produced via immunoSEQ multiplex PCR; TCRdb's table is partial and in-frame only. The sample includes around 130,000 clones, about 86% of them seen just once. This clone was seen only once.

The receptor comes from a woman aged 45-59 years who had recovered from COVID-19. V gene TRBV4-1 combines with J gene TRBJ1-1; D perhaps matches TRBD1 (6 bases). Source material: PBMCs or T cells enriched from blood (not recorded which). The CDR3 nucleotides are TGCGCCAGCAGCCAAGATTTGTGGCGGCGTGGGACACCCAACACTGAAGCTTTCTTT. Amino acids: CASSQDLWRRGTPNTEAFF.